The 17 T cell receptor beta chains given below trace back to one sample, sequenced in a study of blood T cell repertoires in COVID-19. Method: immunoSEQ multiplex PCR; TCRdb's copy keeps in-frame clones and lacks some. This table has 100,000 to 150,000 clones, approximately 68% appearing once. The specimen sequenced was peripheral blood. These receptors originate from a woman in her seventies with acute or convalescent COVID-19.

V and J are TRBV4-3 and TRBJ1-1; D may be TRBD1 (5 bases). Trimming took off 0 bases at V and 1 base at J, with 9 bases between the two ends. The CDR3 spans 15 residues. CDR1 and CDR2 (germline): LGHNA, YSLEER. CDR3 amino acids: CASSQDIDRNTEAFF. CDR3 in DNA: TGCGCCAGCAGCCAAGATATAGACAGGAACACTGAAGCTTTCTTT.

A single count supports this clone. The gene calls are TRBV12-3 or TRBV12-4 and TRBJ1-2; TRBD1 agrees at 7 bases. Germline trimming cut 6 bases from V and 4 bases from J; bases unmatched to any gene: 2. This CDR3 region has 12 residues. The CDR3 loop reads CASSGTVYGYTF. The CDR3 DNA sequence: TGTGCCAGCAGCGGGACAGTCTATGGCTACACCTTC.

CDR3 region: CASATSQYNEQFF. The CDR3 nucleotides read TGTGCCAGCGCTACTAGCCAGTACAATGAGCAGTTCTTC. V usage is TRBV6-5 and J usage is TRBJ2-1; possibly TRBD2 for D (6 bases). The CDR3 has 13 residues. Germline loops: CDR1 MNHEY, CDR2 SVGAGI. The V and J ends lost 8 bases and 4 bases respectively, with 12 bases between them.

The chain employs TRBV19 and TRBJ2-5, with D possibly TRBD2 on 7 matching bases. CDR3 size: 15 residues. Germline V gives CDR1 LNHDA, CDR2 SQIVND (reference sequence). Trimming removed 5 bases from V and 4 bases from J, with 17 bases in between. The CDR3 loop is CASSPGGTGTETQYF. The CDR3 DNA follows: TGTGCCAGTAGTCCGGGGGGCACAGGGACAGAGACCCAGTACTTC.

This sequence joins TRBV7-2 and TRBJ2-4; D might be TRBD1 (5 bases). The V end was cut by 5 bases, the J end by 0 bases, with 20 bases between. This CDR3 is built from 18 residues. CDR1 is SGHTA and CDR2 is FQGNSA in the germline V gene. The CDR3 loop reads CASSTVADSTLAKNIQYF. The CDR3 nucleotides read TGTGCCAGCAGCACAGTGGCCGACAGTACACTAGCCAAAAACATTCAGTACTTC.

This chain joins TRBV19 and TRBJ1-2, with a weak D call TRBD1 (6 bases). CDR3 length: 15 residues. CDR1 LNHDA and CDR2 SQIVND come from the germline V gene (reference sequence). The germline V and J ends were trimmed by 4 bases and 6 bases, with 18 bases remaining between them. The chain's CDR3 is CASSTDPTGRDGYTF. DNA of the CDR3: TGTGCCAGTAGTACCGACCCAACAGGGCGGGATGGCTACACCTTC.

The chain is built from TRBV4-3 and TRBJ2-3; TRBD2 matches 16 bases. Per the germline V gene, CDR1 is LGHNA and CDR2 is YSLEER. Trimming took 3 bases from V and 5 from J; bases not matched to a gene: 5. The CDR3 length is 17 residues. The CDR3 DNA reads as TGCGCCAGCAGCCAGCTGGGACTAGCGGGGGGGGAAGATACGCAGTATTTT. This sequence encodes CASSQLGLAGGEDTQYF.

The chain employs TRBV6-5 and TRBJ1-2; perhaps TRBD1 as D (6 bases). The CDR3 totals 15 residues. Trimming stripped 7 bases from V and 2 bases from J, with 17 bases between. Per the germline V gene, CDR1 is MNHEY and CDR2 is SVGAGI. CDR3 residues: CASIKGDTLNYGYTF. CDR3 in DNA: TGTGCCAGCATAAAAGGGGACACCCTCAACTATGGCTACACCTTC.

A remark on this clone: Other DNA sequences in this specimen translate into the identical CDR3. V is TRBV9 and J is TRBJ2-2; possibly TRBD2 for D (5 bases). Germline lookup yields CDR1 SGDLS and CDR2 YYNGEE. The V and J ends lost 1 base and 4 bases respectively, with 11 bases between them. The CDR3 has 15 amino acids. The CDR3 nucleotides read TGTGCCAGCAGCGTAACCGGAGGAAGCACCGGGGAGCTGTTTTTT. Translated: CASSVTGGSTGELFF.

The rearrangement links TRBV7-2 to TRBJ2-5; TRBD2 agrees at 8 bases. This CDR3 has 14 residues. Germline V gene lookup returns CDR1 SGHTA and CDR2 FQGNSA. The V and J ends lost 7 bases and 4 bases, in that order; junction bases with no gene match: 8. The CDR3 reads CASTPSGGRETQYF. DNA of the CDR3: TGTGCCAGCACCCCCTCGGGGGGGCGAGAGACCCAGTACTTC.

The rearrangement uses TRBV19 and TRBJ1-2; 10 bases are a match to TRBD1. With 6 bases clipped from V and 4 bases from J, the junction kept 8 bases outside the gene matches. The CDR3 extends over 15 amino acids. CDR1 LNHDA and CDR2 SQIVND come from the germline V gene (reference sequence). CDR3 bases: TGTGCCAGTAGCCGAGACAGGGGGCTAGGCTATGGCTACACCTTC. Translating it yields CASSRDRGLGYGYTF. The full variable domain, its missing parts supplied by reference TRBV19 and TRBJ1-2, is DGGITQSPKYLFRKEGQNVTLSCEQNLNHDAMYWYRQDPGQGLRLIYYSQIVNDFQKGDIAEGYSVSREKKESFPLTVTSAQKNPTAFYLCASSRDRGLGYGYTFGSGTRLTVV.

The chain joins TRBV7-2 to TRBJ2-3; a possible D gene is TRBD1 (5 bases). The CDR3 extends over 15 amino acids. V lost 5 bases, J lost 0 bases, and 12 bases lay in between. Germline loops: CDR1 SGHTA, CDR2 FQGNSA. CDR3 nucleotides: TGTGCCAGCAGCCTCGACAGATTAAGCACAGATACGCAGTATTTT. Its translation is CASSLDRLSTDTQYF.

The CDR3 is CASSYSRGGGYGYTF. The CDR3 DNA is TGTGCCAGCAGTTACTCGAGAGGGGGCGGATATGGCTACACCTTC. The chain couples TRBV6-5 to TRBJ1-2; 7 nucleotides match TRBD1. V was clipped by 0 bases and J by 5 bases; unmatched bases: 6. Germline CDR1 and CDR2: MNHEY and SVGAGI. The length of the CDR3 is 15 residues.

The chain recombines TRBV5-6 with TRBJ1-2; possible D gene TRBD1, 6 bases. The CDR3 covers 16 residues. The V end lost 0 bases, the J end lost 0 bases, and 12 bases lay between the germline ends. Looked up from germline, CDR1 is SGHDT and CDR2 is YYEEEE. This CDR3 is CASSLGTGSSNYGYTF. The CDR3 DNA follows: TGTGCCAGCAGCTTGGGCACAGGGTCCTCTAACTATGGCTACACCTTC.

CDR3 in DNA: TGTGCCAGTAGGTCGGGACAGGGGTACACTGAAGCTTTCTTT. Translation: CASRSGQGYTEAFF. V and J are TRBV19 and TRBJ1-1; TRBD1 matches 10 bases. Unmatched junction bases numbered 4, after V lost 6 bases and J lost 3 bases. CDR1 and CDR2 from the germline V gene are LNHDA and SQIVND (reference sequence). This CDR3 contains 14 residues.

The V and J genes are TRBV14 and TRBJ1-2, with a tentative D call TRBD1 (5 bases). Trimming removed 2 bases at V and 2 bases at J, with 15 bases between. CDR1 is SGHDN and CDR2 is FVKESK in the germline V gene. This CDR3 contains 16 residues. The CDR3 DNA follows: TGTGCCAGCAGCCAATCTCAGTACGCAGGGAACTATGGCTACACCTTC. It yields the protein CASSQSQYAGNYGYTF.

V gene TRBV5-5 combines with J gene TRBJ2-3; possibly TRBD2 for D (7 bases). The germline V and J ends were trimmed by 4 bases and 4 bases, with 13 bases remaining between them. Looked up from germline, CDR1 is SGHKS and CDR2 is YYEKEE (reference sequence). CDR3 length: 14 residues. The CDR3 DNA is TGTGCCAGCAGCGCGGGGGCACCGTCAGATACGCAGTATTTT. Translating gives CASSAGAPSDTQYF.